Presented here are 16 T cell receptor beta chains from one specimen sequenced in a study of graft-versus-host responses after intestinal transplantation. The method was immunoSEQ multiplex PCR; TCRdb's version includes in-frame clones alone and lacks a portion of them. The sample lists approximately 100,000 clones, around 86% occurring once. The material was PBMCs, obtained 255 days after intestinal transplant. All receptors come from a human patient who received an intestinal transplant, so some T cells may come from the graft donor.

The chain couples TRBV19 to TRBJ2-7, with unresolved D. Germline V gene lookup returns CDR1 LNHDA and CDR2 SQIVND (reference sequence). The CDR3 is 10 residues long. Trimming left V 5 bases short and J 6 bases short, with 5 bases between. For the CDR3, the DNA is TGTGCCAGTAGTGGCCTCGAGCAGTACTTC. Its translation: CASSGLEQYF.

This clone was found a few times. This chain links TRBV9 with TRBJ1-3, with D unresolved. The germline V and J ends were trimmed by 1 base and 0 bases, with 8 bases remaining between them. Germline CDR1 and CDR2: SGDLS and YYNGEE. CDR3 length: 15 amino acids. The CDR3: CASSVSGNSGNTIYF. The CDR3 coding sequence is TGTGCCAGCAGCGTATCGGGCAACTCTGGAAACACCATATATTTT. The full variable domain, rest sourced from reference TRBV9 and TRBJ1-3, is DSGVTQTPKHLITATGQRVTLRCSPRSGDLSVYWYQQSLDQGLQFLIQYYNGEERAKGNILERFSAQQFPDLHSELNLSSLELGDSALYFCASSVSGNSGNTIYFGEGSWLTVV.

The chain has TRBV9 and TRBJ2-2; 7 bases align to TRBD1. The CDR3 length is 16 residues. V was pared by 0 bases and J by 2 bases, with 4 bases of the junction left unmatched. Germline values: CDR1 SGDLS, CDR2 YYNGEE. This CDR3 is CASSVADRINTGELFF. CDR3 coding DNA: TGTGCCAGCAGCGTAGCGGACAGGATCAACACCGGGGAGCTGTTTTTT.

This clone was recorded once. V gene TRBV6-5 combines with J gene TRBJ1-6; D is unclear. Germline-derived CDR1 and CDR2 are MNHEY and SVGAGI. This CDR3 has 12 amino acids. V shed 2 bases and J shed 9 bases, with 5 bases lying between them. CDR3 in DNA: TGTGCCAGCAGTTACCTAGGTTCACCCCTCCACTTT. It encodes CASSYLGSPLHF.

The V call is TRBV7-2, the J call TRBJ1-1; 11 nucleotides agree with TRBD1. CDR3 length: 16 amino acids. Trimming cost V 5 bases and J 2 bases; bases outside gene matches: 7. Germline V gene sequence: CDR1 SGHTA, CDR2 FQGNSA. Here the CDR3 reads CASSRGQGALNTEAFF. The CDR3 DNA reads TGTGCCAGCAGCCGAGGACAGGGGGCACTTAACACTGAAGCTTTCTTT.

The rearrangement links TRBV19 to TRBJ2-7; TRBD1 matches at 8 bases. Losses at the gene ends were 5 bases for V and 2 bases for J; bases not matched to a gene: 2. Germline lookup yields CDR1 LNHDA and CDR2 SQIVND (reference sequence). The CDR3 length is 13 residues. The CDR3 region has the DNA TGTGCCAGTAGTGACAGGGGAACCTACGAGCAGTACTTC. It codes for CASSDRGTYEQYF.

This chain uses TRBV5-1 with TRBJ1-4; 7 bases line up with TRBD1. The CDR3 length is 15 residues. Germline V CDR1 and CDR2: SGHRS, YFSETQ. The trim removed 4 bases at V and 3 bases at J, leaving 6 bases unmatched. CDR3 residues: CASSPYRGPNEKLFF. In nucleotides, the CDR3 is TGCGCCAGCAGCCCGTACAGGGGTCCTAATGAAAAACTGTTTTTT.

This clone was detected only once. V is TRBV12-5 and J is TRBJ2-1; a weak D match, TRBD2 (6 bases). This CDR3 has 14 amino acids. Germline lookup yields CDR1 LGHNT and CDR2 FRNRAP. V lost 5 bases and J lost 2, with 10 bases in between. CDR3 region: CASGVGSAYNEQFF. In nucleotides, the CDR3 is TGTGCTAGTGGTGTCGGGAGCGCCTACAATGAGCAGTTCTTC.

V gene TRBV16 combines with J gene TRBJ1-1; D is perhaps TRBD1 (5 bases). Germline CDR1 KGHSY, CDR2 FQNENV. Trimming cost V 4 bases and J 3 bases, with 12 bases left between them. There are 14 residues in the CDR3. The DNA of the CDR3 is TGTGCCAGCAGCCGGGGACGAGGGCACACTGAAGCTTTCTTT. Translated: CASSRGRGHTEAFF. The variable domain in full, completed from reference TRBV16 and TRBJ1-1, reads GEEVAQTPKHLVRGEGQKAKLYCAPIKGHSYVFWYQQVLKNEFKFLISFQNENVFDETGMPKERFSAKCLPNSPCSLEIQATKLEDSAVYFCASSRGRGHTEAFFGQGTRLTVV.

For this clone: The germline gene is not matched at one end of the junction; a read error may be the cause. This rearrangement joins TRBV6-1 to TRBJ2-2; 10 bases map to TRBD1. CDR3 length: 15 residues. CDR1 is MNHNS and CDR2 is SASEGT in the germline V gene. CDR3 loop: CASRTTGTGAGGLFF. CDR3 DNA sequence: TGTGCCAGCAGAACCACGGGGACAGGGGCCGGGGGGCTGTTTTTT.

This CDR3 is CASSLSWQGTNEKLFF. CDR3 nucleotide sequence: TGTGCCAGCAGTTTATCGTGGCAGGGCACTAATGAAAAACTGTTTTTT. The chain combines TRBV27 with TRBJ1-4; D possibly corresponds to TRBD1 (5 bases). V dropped 0 bases and J dropped 2 bases, with 10 bases sitting between them. CDR1 MNHEY and CDR2 SMNVEV come from the germline V gene (reference sequence). The CDR3 has 16 residues.

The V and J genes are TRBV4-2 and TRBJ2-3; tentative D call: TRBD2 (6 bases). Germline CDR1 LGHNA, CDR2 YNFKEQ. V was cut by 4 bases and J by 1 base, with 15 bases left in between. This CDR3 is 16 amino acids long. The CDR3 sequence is CASSLHRGSGTDTQYF. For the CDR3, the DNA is TGTGCCAGCAGCCTCCACCGGGGGAGCGGCACAGATACGCAGTATTTT.

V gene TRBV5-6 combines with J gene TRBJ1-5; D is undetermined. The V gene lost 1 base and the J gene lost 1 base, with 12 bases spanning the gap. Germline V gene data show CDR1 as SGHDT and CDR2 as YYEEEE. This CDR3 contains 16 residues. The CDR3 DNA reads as TGTGCCAGCAGCTTGCGGATGGGAGGGAGCAATCAGCCCCAGCATTTT. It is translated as CASSLRMGGSNQPQHF.

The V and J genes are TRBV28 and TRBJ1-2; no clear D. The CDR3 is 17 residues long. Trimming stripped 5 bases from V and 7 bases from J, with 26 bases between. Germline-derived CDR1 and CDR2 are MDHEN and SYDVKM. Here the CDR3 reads CASSHPVGRNGRGGYTF. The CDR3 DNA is TGTGCCAGCAGTCATCCTGTTGGCAGGAATGGTAGAGGTGGCTACACCTTC.

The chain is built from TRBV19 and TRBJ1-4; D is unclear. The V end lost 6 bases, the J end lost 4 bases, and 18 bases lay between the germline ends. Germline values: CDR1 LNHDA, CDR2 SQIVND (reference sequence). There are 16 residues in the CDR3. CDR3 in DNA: TGTGCCAGTAGCTCTTCGAGACGGTCCGATAATGAAAAACTGTTTTTT. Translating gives CASSSSRRSDNEKLFF.

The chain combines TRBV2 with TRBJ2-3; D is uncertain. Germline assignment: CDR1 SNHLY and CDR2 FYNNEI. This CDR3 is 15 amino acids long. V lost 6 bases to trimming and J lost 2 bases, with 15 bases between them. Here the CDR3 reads CASSRLTQTTDTQYF. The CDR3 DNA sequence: TGTGCCAGCAGCAGACTCACCCAGACCACAGATACGCAGTATTTT.